These 14 T cell receptor beta chains were all obtained from the same sample, sequenced in a study of control samples from healthy donors and cancer patients. TCRdb's table, derived via immunoSEQ multiplex PCR, lists solely in-frame clones and lacks some. The sample has about 73,000 clones; roughly 86% are singletons. The sample comprised PBMCs. The source of these receptors is a man aged 55 to 69 with lung cancer.

Notes on this clone: Other DNA sequences of this sample code for an identical CDR3. The chain carries TRBV30 and TRBJ1-1, with D perhaps TRBD1 (5 bases). The V and J ends lost 4 bases and 1 base respectively, with 10 bases between them. The CDR3 consists of 13 residues. The germline V gene has CDR1 GTSNPN and CDR2 SVGIG (reference sequence). CDR3 amino acids: CAWKGAGNTEAFF. The CDR3 DNA sequence: TGTGCCTGGAAAGGGGCGGGGAACACTGAAGCTTTCTTT.

This clone was counted a few times. The chain links TRBV10-3 to TRBJ2-7; D might be TRBD2 (6 bases). In germline, CDR1 is ENHRY, CDR2 SYGVKD. V was trimmed by 2 bases and J by 2 bases, leaving 10 bases between them. CDR3 length: 14 amino acids. Here the CDR3 reads CAISEGGYTYEQYV. CDR3 DNA sequence: TGTGCCATCAGTGAGGGAGGGTATACCTACGAGCAGTACGTC.

The chain has TRBV12-3 or TRBV12-4 and TRBJ1-2; D call uncertain. Trimming pared 8 bases from V and 0 bases from J, leaving 10 bases between. The CDR3 runs 13 residues. The CDR3 sequence is CASSYSTNYGYTF. As DNA, the CDR3 is TGTGCCAGCTCCTACAGCACTAACTATGGCTACACCTTC.

This clone has only one observation. V gene TRBV6-5 combines with J gene TRBJ2-5; TRBD1 agrees at 7 bases. Trimming took 6 bases from V and 0 from J; bases not matched to a gene: 7. CDR3 length: 15 amino acids. The germline V gene has CDR1 MNHEY and CDR2 SVGAGI. The CDR3 nucleotides are TGTGCCAGCAGAGGGGACAGAGAATACCAAGAGACCCAGTACTTC. As protein: CASRGDREYQETQYF.

The DNA for the CDR3 is TGTGCCACCAGCAAGCCCGGGACAGGGGAACAAGAGACCCAGTACTTC. Encoded protein: CATSKPGTGEQETQYF. This chain joins TRBV15 and TRBJ2-5; 10 bases map to TRBD1. Germline V gives CDR1 LNHNV, CDR2 YYDKDF (reference sequence). The CDR3 loop spans 16 amino acids. J lost 2 bases, V lost 4 bases, and 7 bases had no gene match. The full variable domain, rest sourced from reference TRBV15 and TRBJ2-5, is DAMVIQNPRYQVTQFGKPVTLSCSQTLNHNVMYWYQQKSSQAPKLLFHYYDKDFNNEADTPDNFQSRRPNTSFCFLDIRSPGLGDTAMYLCATSKPGTGEQETQYFGPGTRLLVL.

The chain uses TRBV7-2 and TRBJ1-6; 7 nucleotides line up with TRBD1. The CDR3 extends over 14 amino acids. Germline lookup yields CDR1 SGHTA and CDR2 FQGNSA. J gave up 9 bases and V 5 bases, and 7 bases lay outside the gene matches. CDR3 amino acids: CASSPRDSSSPLHF. In DNA form, the CDR3 reads TGTGCCAGCAGCCCACGGGACAGCTCTTCACCCCTCCACTTT.

The V call is TRBV7-9, the J call TRBJ2-5; D is undetermined. CDR3 length: 15 residues. Germline CDR1 and CDR2: SEHNR and FQNEAQ (reference sequence). V dropped 2 bases and J dropped 0 bases, with 10 bases sitting between them. This chain's CDR3 is CASSLQFGYQETQYF. CDR3 bases: TGTGCCAGCAGCTTACAATTCGGTTACCAAGAGACCCAGTACTTC.

The J gene is TRBJ1-5, the V gene TRBV15; D perhaps matches TRBD1 (5 bases). Germline CDR1 is LNHNV and CDR2 is YYDKDF (reference sequence). The CDR3 is made up of 15 amino acids. Trimming took off 0 bases at V and 6 bases at J, with 12 bases between the two ends. CDR3 bases: TGTGCCACCAGCAGAGATTCCGCCCAGGGTCAGCCCCAGCATTTT. Encoded protein: CATSRDSAQGQPQHF.

This chain joins TRBV24-1 and TRBJ2-1; tentatively, D is TRBD2 (6 bases). The V and J ends lost 6 bases and 0 bases respectively, with 14 bases between them. This CDR3 comprises 16 residues. The germline V gene encodes CDR1 KGHDR and CDR2 SFDVKD. CDR3 nucleotide sequence: TGTGCCACCAGTCCTTCGGGGGAGCTCTCCTACAATGAGCAGTTCTTC. Translating it yields CATSPSGELSYNEQFF.

This chain uses TRBV12-3 or TRBV12-4 with TRBJ1-2; D is possibly TRBD1 (5 bases). The V end lost 4 bases, the J end lost 3 bases, and 6 bases lay between the germline ends. There are 12 residues in the CDR3. The CDR3: CASSSTDYGYTF. For the CDR3, the DNA is TGTGCCAGCAGTTCGACAGACTATGGCTACACCTTC.

This rearrangement joins TRBV19 to TRBJ1-5; tentative D call: TRBD1 (5 bases). V lost 4 bases and J 3 bases, leaving 13 bases between the germline ends. CDR1 and CDR2 from the germline V gene are LNHDA and SQIVND (reference sequence). This CDR3 is built from 15 residues. The CDR3 coding sequence is TGTGCCAGTAGTAAACGGGCAGGGTTCAATCAGCCCCAGCATTTT. The encoded protein is CASSKRAGFNQPQHF.

The chain joins TRBV18 to TRBJ1-4; D uncertain. The V gene lost 4 bases and the J gene lost 4 bases, with 4 bases spanning the gap. Germline V gene sequence: CDR1 KGHSH, CDR2 LQKENI. This CDR3 has 12 residues. The CDR3: CASSQGNEKLFF. DNA for the CDR3: TGTGCCAGCTCACAGGGTAATGAAAAACTGTTTTTT.

The chain uses TRBV5-5 and TRBJ1-2; D uncertain. The CDR3 extends over 13 amino acids. The V gene lost 0 bases and the J gene lost 2 bases, with 5 bases spanning the gap. Germline V CDR1 and CDR2: SGHKS, YYEKEE (reference sequence). The CDR3, as DNA: TGTGCCAGCAGCTTGGTACAGAACTATGGCTACACCTTC. As protein: CASSLVQNYGYTF.

The genes are TRBV5-4 and TRBJ2-3; D may match TRBD1 or TRBD2 (5 bases each). Deletions cut 2 bases from V and 4 bases from J, with 8 bases between. Germline CDR1 and CDR2: SGHNT and YYREEE (reference sequence). The CDR3 runs 13 residues. For the CDR3, the DNA is TGTGCCAGCAGCTTTGAGGGACCAGATACGCAGTATTTT. Its protein is CASSFEGPDTQYF.